In its sample, the clone carrying this T cell receptor beta chain was seen once. Its specificity is not known. This entry belongs to a study of T cell responses to AZD1222 COVID-19 vaccine. Method: immunoSEQ multiplex PCR; TCRdb's copy keeps in-frame clones and lacks some. The sample lists about 86,000 clones; more than 70% were seen once. The CDR3 consists of 17 residues. Germline V gene sequence: CDR1 LNHDA, CDR2 SQIVND (reference sequence). The germline V and J ends were trimmed by 7 bases and 2 bases, with 21 bases remaining between them. The study, taken as a whole, reports: With dominance at 160-218 and 743-854, vaccine-associated CD4 TCRs spanned spike.

Here the sequenced sample was peripheral blood, taken on day 0 of AZD1222 vaccination. The sequence was obtained from an adult in good health. The chain recombines TRBV19 with TRBJ2-1; D possibly corresponds to TRBD1 (6 bases). DNA for the CDR3: TGTGCCAGTACCACCGGCGTTAGAACAGGGACCTACAATGAGCAGTTCTTC. The encoded protein is CASTTGVRTGTYNEQFF.